The following is a T cell receptor (beta chain) sequence with its context. Its antigen is as yet unknown. The CDR3 covers 18 residues. This sample is part of a study of CXCR3-negative and CXCR3-positive naive CD8 T cells. Via 5' RACE with UMI labels, TRB cDNA libraries were prepared. From its re-call of the 5' RACE reads, TCRdb lists each CDR3 protein once, without DNA. This table holds 140,000 to 150,000 distinct CDR3 sequences. Study results and limitations: TRB CDR3 hydrophobicity was greater in CXCR3-positive naive cells than in CXCR3-negative naive cells.

The source of this sequence is a human donor in good health. Some clones in this sample may be carry-over from other donors' samples. Sequencing was done on a sample of naive CXCR3+ CD8+ T cells from blood. As for subset: CD45RO-CCR7+CD27+CD95- naive CD8+ T cells expressing CXCR3 (TNR3+). The gene calls are TRBV12-3 or TRBV12-4 and TRBJ2-2; TCRdb's assignment of TRBD2 cannot be checked, as there is no DNA. CDR3: CASGPGLAGGRNTGELFF.